These T cell receptor beta chains were read from a single sample in a study of cytomegalovirus exposure and HLA in healthy donors. Repertoires were generated with immunoSEQ multiplex PCR, while TCRdb's copy carries only in-frame clones and drops some. The sample yields nearly 200,000 clones, over 70% seen once. Sequenced: PBMCs. These receptors were collected from a man younger than 40 in good health and CMV-seronegative. Each CDR3 is given with its conserved first and last residue. A D gene is named only where the DNA matches it firmly. The listing skips clone size in some rows; elsewhere it reads once, few, many or a size class.

v_call: TRBV18; j_call: TRBJ2-7; d_call: TRBD1; clone_size: .; cdr3_aa: CASSPHQGPGGQTYEQYF; cdr3_nt: TGTGCCAGCTCCCCGCACCAGGGACCAGGGGGCCAGACCTACGAGCAGTACTTC
v_call: TRBV7-2; j_call: TRBJ2-5; d_call: .; clone_size: once; cdr3_aa: CASSLAGRQETQYF; cdr3_nt: TGTGCCAGCAGCTTAGCGGGCAGGCAAGAGACCCAGTACTTC
v_call: TRBV19; j_call: TRBJ1-5; d_call: .; clone_size: once; cdr3_aa: CASSPFRVVGQPQHF; cdr3_nt: TGTGCCAGTAGTCCCTTCAGGGTGGTCGGTCAGCCCCAGCATTTT
v_call: TRBV29-1; j_call: TRBJ2-2; d_call: .; clone_size: .; cdr3_aa: CSGAEIANTGELFF; cdr3_nt: TGCAGCGGAGCGGAGATTGCGAACACCGGGGAGCTGTTTTTT
v_call: TRBV6-1; j_call: TRBJ2-1; d_call: .; clone_size: .; cdr3_aa: CASSESSRGSSYNEQFF; cdr3_nt: TGTGCCAGCAGTGAATCCAGTCGGGGGAGCTCCTACAATGAGCAGTTCTTC
v_call: TRBV7-2; j_call: TRBJ1-2; d_call: .; clone_size: .; cdr3_aa: CASSPEGGYGYTF; cdr3_nt: TGTGCCAGCAGCCCCGAAGGGGGCTATGGCTACACCTTC
v_call: TRBV6-5; j_call: TRBJ2-2; d_call: .; clone_size: .; cdr3_aa: CATQGGNTGELFF; cdr3_nt: TGTGCCACCCAGGGGGGGAACACCGGGGAGCTGTTTTTT
v_call: TRBV27; j_call: TRBJ1-2; d_call: .; clone_size: .; cdr3_aa: CATWGGLGYTF; cdr3_nt: TGTGCCACCTGGGGGGGGCTTGGCTACACCTTC
v_call: TRBV4-1; j_call: TRBJ1-2; d_call: TRBD1; clone_size: .; cdr3_aa: CASSQVQGAFLANYGYTF; cdr3_nt: TGCGCCAGCAGCCAAGTTCAGGGGGCGTTTTTAGCTAACTATGGCTACACCTTC
v_call: TRBV6-5; j_call: TRBJ2-7; d_call: .; clone_size: .; cdr3_aa: CASSFTGSYEQYF; cdr3_nt: TGTGCCAGCAGCTTTACAGGGTCCTACGAGCAGTACTTC
v_call: TRBV4-1; j_call: TRBJ1-1; d_call: TRBD1; clone_size: .; cdr3_aa: CASSQEAGGLTEAFF; cdr3_nt: TGCGCCAGCAGCCAAGAGGCAGGGGGCCTGACTGAAGCTTTCTTT
v_call: TRBV19; j_call: TRBJ1-1; d_call: .; clone_size: .; cdr3_aa: CASTQNTEAFF; cdr3_nt: TGTGCCAGTACCCAGAACACTGAAGCTTTCTTT
v_call: TRBV10-3; j_call: TRBJ2-7; d_call: TRBD1; clone_size: .; cdr3_aa: CAIRGTGRDEQYF; cdr3_nt: TGTGCCATCAGGGGGACAGGAAGAGACGAGCAGTACTTC
v_call: TRBV7-2; j_call: TRBJ2-3; d_call: TRBD2; clone_size: .; cdr3_aa: CASNSGTRPITDTQYF; cdr3_nt: TGTGCCAGCAACTCCGGGACTAGACCAATCACAGATACGCAGTATTTT
v_call: TRBV2; j_call: TRBJ2-6; d_call: TRBD1; clone_size: .; cdr3_aa: CASMLRGPTNGLTF; cdr3_nt: TGTGCCAGCATGCTGAGGGGGCCCACCAACGGCCTGACTTTC
v_call: TRBV14; j_call: TRBJ1-2; d_call: TRBD1; clone_size: .; cdr3_aa: CASSSQGAFYGYTF; cdr3_nt: TGTGCCAGCAGCTCGCAGGGGGCTTTCTATGGCTACACCTTC